The clone carrying this T cell receptor (beta chain) was observed at least ten times. The antigen is undetermined. The sample originates from a study of CD8 T cells in ankylosing spondylitis. The CDR3 spans 20 residues. The trim removed 0 bases at V and 0 bases at J, leaving 13 bases unmatched. The germline V gene encodes CDR1 DFQATT and CDR2 SNEGSKA (reference sequence). The TCR beta libraries were generated through quantitative 5'-RACE incorporating molecular barcodes. TCRdb called the 5' RACE reads again in MiXCR, with one record for every CDR3 protein. The sample lists 100,000 to 150,000 distinct CDR3 sequences; roughly a tenth were seen once. Study conclusions and caveats: Those disease-linked clones were CD8+; they were also relatively rare in peripheral blood. Significant enrichment of disease-linked clones was reported in matched ankylosing spondylitis synovial fluid. Typical of ankylosing spondylitis blood, it appeared, was a TCR beta motif of fewer than ten highly homologous variants.

Source material: blood, either unsorted or a sorted T cell fraction (not recorded which). This chain connects TRBV20-1 to TRBJ2-1, with 11 nucleotides matching TRBD2. The sequence derives from a male donor with ankylosing spondylitis or in good health (not recorded which). CDR3 protein: CSARDLSSGRNPSSYNEQFF. Here the CDR3 DNA reads TGCAGTGCTAGAGATCTTTCTAGCGGGAGGAACCCAAGCTCCTACAATGAGCAGTTCTTC.